The rows below give T cell receptor beta chains drawn from one sample of a study of T cells in localized non-small cell lung cancer. Generated by immunoSEQ multiplex PCR, the TCRdb table keeps only in-frame clones and is missing some. This sample has tens of thousands of clones, with about 90% found just once. This sample comprised peripheral blood, obtained before any cancer treatment. The receptors were sampled from a female donor aged 60 or older with stage I lung adenocarcinoma. Both conserved end residues are part of each CDR3.

v_gene	j_gene	CDR3aa
TRBV11-2	TRBJ1-6	CASSPTSDSYLSPLHF
TRBV6-6	TRBJ2-2	CASTPGHTGELFF
TRBV11-3	TRBJ1-3	CASSLDRGRPGNTIYF
TRBV7-9	TRBJ1-2	CASSLGAREGYTF
TRBV5-1	TRBJ2-3	CASSLGPKTTDTQYF
TRBV7-9	TRBJ1-1	CAPGGIEAFF
TRBV11-2	TRBJ2-3	CASSQPTDTQYF
TRBV9	TRBJ2-5	CASSAQGLAAETQYF
TRBV6-5	TRBJ1-1	CASSPGQAYTEAFF
TRBV30	TRBJ2-1	CAWSVDQYNEQFF
TRBV15	TRBJ2-7	CATSSGAAVQYF
TRBV9	TRBJ2-7	CASSVGSGGNYEQYF
TRBV10-3	TRBJ1-1	CAISGGTGWDTEAFF
TRBV6-6	TRBJ2-1	CASSPETRFNEQFF
TRBV6-1	TRBJ2-7	CASSGGLGVGEQYF
TRBV29-1	TRBJ1-1	CSVSRTTNTEAFF
TRBV2	TRBJ2-2	CASSEQGRRGELFF
TRBV5-5	TRBJ1-5	CASSPVPEQPQHF
TRBV7-9	TRBJ1-2	CASSLETGVNYGYTF
TRBV6-5	TRBJ1-2	CASSYSTGGQGYGYTF
TRBV11-3	TRBJ1-6	CASSPGGETSPLHF
TRBV2	TRBJ2-7	CASSERRPLSHYEQYF
TRBV7-2	TRBJ1-1	CASSLWGAAFF
TRBV28	TRBJ1-1	CASSLIYRAEPGAFF
TRBV28	TRBJ2-7	CASTTLSGAPYEQYF
TRBV19	TRBJ2-3	CASSSGQGAVDTQYF
TRBV29-1	TRBJ2-1	CSVELLNEQFF
TRBV21-1	TRBJ1-1	CASSSLARDMNTEAFF
TRBV19	TRBJ1-2	CASRRDSQLYGYTF
TRBV4-1	TRBJ2-7	CASSPASSYEQYF
TRBV19	TRBJ2-3	CASSIKSGTGSLRGSTDTQYF
TRBV7-2	TRBJ2-7	CASRTGGGGVYEQYF
TRBV9	TRBJ2-3	CASSVFREPDTQYF
TRBV5-1	TRBJ2-5	CASSPGLAGGPEETQYF
TRBV10-1	TRBJ1-1	CASSESTGGTTEAFF
TRBV19	TRBJ1-3	CASGQRGRIYF
TRBV5-4	TRBJ1-6	CASSSNRDGVFNSPLHF
TRBV5-4	TRBJ2-1	CASSLGVAALNEQFF
TRBV5-1	TRBJ1-1	CASSLGGLATEAFF
TRBV29-1	TRBJ1-2	CSVGQGVGGYTF
TRBV7-9	TRBJ1-1	CASSPRDRDSTEAFF
TRBV28	TRBJ1-5	CASSWDRNQPQHF